These T cell receptor beta chains were read from a single sample in a study of low-dose radiotherapy and immunotherapy resistance in tumors. TCRdb fed the reads into MiXCR, producing one record per CDR3 protein. The sample includes more than 50,000 distinct CDR3 sequences, about 23% of them seen just once. The specimen comprised PBMCs, sampled after low-dose radiotherapy plus immunotherapy. These receptors all come from a male donor with prostate cancer. CDR3s include the opening cysteine and the closing phenylalanine or tryptophan. Each record gives: J gene, clone size, D gene, V gene, CDR3 DNA, CDR3 protein. D genes are given only for firm matches. Some rows mark clone size as missing; the rest say once, few, many or name a class of expanded clone.

>TRBJ1-3|many|NA|TRBV20-1
TGCAGTGCTAGTGATGGGGGGGGGGACACCATATATTTT
CSASDGGGDTIYF
>TRBJ1-6|many|NA|TRBV6-2/TRBV6-3
TGTGCCAGCAGTTACGAGGCAGGCGAGGGACCCCTCCACTTT
CASSYEAGEGPLHF
>TRBJ2-5|many|NA|TRBV30
TGTGCCTGGAGTGTACGGACTCCCCCGTACTTC
CAWSVRTPPYF
>TRBJ2-7|NA|TRBD2|TRBV7-2
TGTGCCAGCAGCTTAGGGGTCGCGGGGGGGCAGGGTTCCTACGAGCAGTACTTC
CASSLGVAGGQGSYEQYF
>TRBJ2-2|many|NA|TRBV2
TGTGCCAGCAGTCCCCACAACACCGGGGAGCTGTTTTTT
CASSPHNTGELFF
>TRBJ2-7|many|NA|TRBV23-1
TGCGCCAGCAGTCAAAAGGGCCGCGCCTACGAGCAGTACTTC
CASSQKGRAYEQYF
>TRBJ2-2|NA|TRBD2|TRBV4-2
TGTGCCAGCAGCCAAGAGACTAGCGGGGGGGCGAACACCGGGGAGCTGTTTTTT
CASSQETSGGANTGELFF
>TRBJ2-7|many|TRBD1|TRBV11-1
TGTGCCAGCAGCCCCCCAGGGGGCTACGAGCAGTACTTC
CASSPPGGYEQYF
>TRBJ2-5|many|TRBD2|TRBV20-1
TGCAGTGCCAACGGACTAGCGGGCCTCCAAGAGACCCAGTACTTC
CSANGLAGLQETQYF
>TRBJ2-1|many|TRBD1|TRBV24-1
TGTGCCACCAGTGACCTGGGACAGGGGTCCGCAGATTGGTCGGAGCAGTTCTTC
CATSDLGQGSADWSEQFF
>TRBJ2-1|many|TRBD2|TRBV7-2
TGTGCCAGCAGCTTAATAGCGGGGGGCTCCTACAATGAGCAGTTCTTC
CASSLIAGGSYNEQFF
>TRBJ2-3|many|NA|TRBV3-1
TGTGCCAGCAGCCAAACCTCGGGTAGGCCCACAGATACGCAGTATTTT
CASSQTSGRPTDTQYF
>TRBJ2-1|many|TRBD2|TRBV18
TGTGCCAGCTCACCACCTGGGGGGACTAGCGGGGAATACAATGAGCAGTTCTTC
CASSPPGGTSGEYNEQFF
>TRBJ1-1|many|NA|TRBV20-1
TGCAGTGCTAGAGATAAGGCAGAGAGAAACACTGAAGCTTTCTTT
CSARDKAERNTEAFF
>TRBJ1-5|many|TRBD1|TRBV9
TGTGCCAGCAGCTTACGGACAGGGACTTATAGCAATCAGCCCCAGCATTTT
CASSLRTGTYSNQPQHF
>TRBJ1-5|many|NA|TRBV6-6
TGTGCCAGCAGTTACTCGGGGAATGGCAATCAGCCCCAGCATTTT
CASSYSGNGNQPQHF
>TRBJ2-2|many|TRBD2|TRBV12-3/TRBV12-4
TGTGCCAGCAGTGTTAGCGGGGGGGCTAACGGGGAGCTGTTTTTT
CASSVSGGANGELFF
>TRBJ1-2|many|TRBD1|TRBV4-1
TGCGCCAGCAGCCAAGAAATAGGACAGGGGAACTATGGCTACACCTTC
CASSQEIGQGNYGYTF